These 30 T cell receptor beta chains share one sample of origin, sequenced in a study of shared clonotypes between healthy human individuals. This table comes from immunoSEQ multiplex PCR, and its TCRdb copy is limited to in-frame clones, with some not included. This table holds about 2 million clones, about 95% found once. Naive CD8 cells comprised CD45RO-negative, CCR7-positively selected cells, excluding terminally differentiated effector memory CD45RA+ cells. Sequenced sample: naive CD8+ T cells sorted from blood. These receptors all come from a man aged 18 to 30 in good health.

The rearrangement uses TRBV13 and TRBJ2-7; D remains unclear. Germline CDR1 is PRHDT and CDR2 is FYEKMQ (reference sequence). The CDR3 is made up of 14 amino acids. Trimming removed 4 bases from V and 1 base from J, with 11 bases in between. In DNA form, the CDR3 reads TGTGCCAGCAGCTACCCGACCTCTTCCTACGAGCAGTACTTC. As protein: CASSYPTSSYEQYF.

The sample holds one count of this clone. Other DNA sequences in the same sample also yield this CDR3. The chain links TRBV7-3 to TRBJ2-7, with D perhaps TRBD1 (5 bases). The CDR3 length is 13 residues. V was pared by 5 bases and J by 3 bases, with 11 bases between. Germline V gene data show CDR1 as SGHTA and CDR2 as FQGTGA. In nucleotides, the CDR3 is TGTGCCAGCAGCCTCACTCAGGGCTACGAGCAGTACTTC. Translating gives CASSLTQGYEQYF.

V is TRBV5-4 and J is TRBJ1-5; D is unclear. CDR1 SGHNT and CDR2 YYREEE come from the germline V gene (reference sequence). With 4 bases removed from V and 3 bases from J, the gap between germline ends came to 14 bases. This CDR3 is 15 amino acids long. In nucleotides, the CDR3 is TGTGCCAGCAGCCCCTTCTGGCGTATCAATCAGCCCCAGCATTTT. Translation gives CASSPFWRINQPQHF. Drawing the rest from reference TRBV5-4 and TRBJ1-5, the complete variable domain is ETGVTQSPTHLIKTRGQQVTLRCSSQSGHNTVSWYQQALGQGPQFIFQYYREEENGRGNFPPRFSGLQFPNYSSELNVNALELDDSALYLCASSPFWRINQPQHFGDGTRLSIL.

J is TRBJ2-2 and V is TRBV10-3; D gene ambiguous. The CDR3 runs to 15 residues. From germline, CDR1 is ENHRY and CDR2 SYGVKD. V was pared by 8 bases and J by 0 bases, with 13 bases between. The CDR3 protein is CAILVTGANTGELFF. The DNA of the CDR3 is TGTGCCATCTTAGTGACGGGTGCGAACACCGGGGAGCTGTTTTTT.

The chain is built from TRBV21-1 and TRBJ2-5; TRBD2 is taken as the D call from the table, unchecked against the DNA. TRBV21-1 is a pseudogene locus. There are 15 residues in the CDR3. CDR3 DNA sequence: TGTGCCAGCAGCAAATTCCCCGGGAGCCAAGAGACCCAGTACTTC. Translating it yields CASSKFPGSQETQYF.

This clone appeared a single time. The chain carries TRBV27 and TRBJ2-3, with 9 bases matching TRBD1. After removal of 5 bases from V and 4 bases from J, the junction contained 13 bases not matched to a gene. Germline CDR1 is MNHEY and CDR2 is SMNVEV (reference sequence). The CDR3 loop spans 17 amino acids. The CDR3 spells CASSPLPRDRVADTQYF. The CDR3 bases are TGTGCCAGCAGTCCGCTCCCTAGGGACAGGGTTGCAGATACGCAGTATTTT.

The chain couples TRBV27 to TRBJ2-1; D possibly matches TRBD1 or TRBD2 (5 bases each). Germline V gene data show CDR1 as MNHEY and CDR2 as SMNVEV (reference sequence). The CDR3 spans 17 residues. V lost 7 bases, J lost 3 bases, and 22 bases lay in between. CDR3 sequence reads: CASILSGPSLGYNEQFF. DNA of the CDR3: TGTGCCAGCATCCTCTCGGGACCATCCTTAGGCTACAATGAGCAGTTCTTC.

This clone was picked up one time. V usage is TRBV4-1 and J usage is TRBJ2-2; D remains ambiguous. Trimming left V 0 bases short and J 6 bases short, with 14 bases between. This CDR3 contains 16 residues. Per the germline V gene, CDR1 is MGHRA and CDR2 is YSYEKL. This CDR3 is CASSQEISFYAGELFF. As DNA, the CDR3 is TGCGCCAGCAGCCAAGAGATATCTTTTTACGCCGGGGAGCTGTTTTTT.

V is TRBV9 and J is TRBJ2-1; 15 nucleotides agree with TRBD2. V was pared by 4 bases and J by 8 bases, with 7 bases of the junction left unmatched. The CDR3 has 16 amino acids. Germline assignment: CDR1 SGDLS and CDR2 YYNGEE. CDR3: CASSLGGLAGGDEQFF. CDR3 coding DNA: TGTGCCAGCAGCCTAGGAGGACTAGCGGGAGGGGATGAGCAGTTCTTC.

This sequence joins TRBV4-1 and TRBJ2-2; D may be TRBD2 (6 bases). Germline CDR1 is MGHRA and CDR2 is YSYEKL. The ends were cut back, 5 bases at V and 5 bases at J, with 21 bases in the middle. The CDR3 has 17 residues. This CDR3 is CASSFHPDGGGTGELFF. CDR3 bases: TGCGCCAGCAGCTTCCATCCGGACGGGGGAGGAACCGGGGAGCTGTTTTTT.

The chain couples TRBV19 to TRBJ2-7; D gene unclear. Between the trimmed V and J ends, which lost 4 bases and 2 bases, there was a span of 9 bases. Germline V gene data show CDR1 as LNHDA and CDR2 as SQIVND (reference sequence). CDR3 size: 13 residues. The CDR3: CASSTTLTYEQYF. For the CDR3, the DNA is TGTGCCAGTAGTACTACTTTAACCTACGAGCAGTACTTC.

There are a few counts of this clone. Within the sample, other DNA sequences also encode this same CDR3. This chain links TRBV9 with TRBJ1-1, with D maybe TRBD1 (5 bases). Germline lookup yields CDR1 SGDLS and CDR2 YYNGEE. Trimming removed 0 bases from V and 0 bases from J, with 9 bases in between. This CDR3 is 15 amino acids long. The CDR3 here is CASSVVGGLNTEAFF. CDR3 DNA sequence: TGTGCCAGCAGCGTAGTTGGGGGTCTGAACACTGAAGCTTTCTTT. Drawing the rest from reference TRBV9 and TRBJ1-1, the complete variable domain is DSGVTQTPKHLITATGQRVTLRCSPRSGDLSVYWYQQSLDQGLQFLIQYYNGEERAKGNILERFSAQQFPDLHSELNLSSLELGDSALYFCASSVVGGLNTEAFFGQGTRLTVV.

This clone is a singleton in its sample. The same CDR3 is also encoded by other DNA sequences in this sample. The chain uses TRBV9 and TRBJ1-2, with D perhaps TRBD1 (6 bases). Trimming removed 4 bases from V and 3 bases from J, with 10 bases in between. In germline, CDR1 is SGDLS, CDR2 YYNGEE. This CDR3 spans 13 amino acids. The CDR3 region has the DNA TGTGCCAGCAGCCTAGCAGGGGACTATGGCTACACCTTC. It yields the protein CASSLAGDYGYTF.

This chain joins TRBV5-6 and TRBJ2-7, with TRBD2 as a possible D gene (6 bases). The CDR3 spans 16 residues. Germline assignment: CDR1 SGHDT and CDR2 YYEEEE. V lost 2 bases, J lost 4 bases, and 19 bases lay in between. In DNA, the CDR3 is TGTGCCAGCAGCTTACCCACGGCTAGCGAATCGTACGAGCAGTACTTC. Its protein product is CASSLPTASESYEQYF.

The rearrangement joins TRBV11-2 to TRBJ1-6; D not certain. V was trimmed by 0 bases and J by 11 bases, leaving 23 bases between them. The CDR3 length is 18 residues. CDR1 and CDR2 (germline): SGHAT, FQNNGV. Here the CDR3 DNA reads TGTGCCAGCAGCTTAGAGGACCCTGGGGTTAACCCTGGGACACCCCTCCACTTT. It is translated as CASSLEDPGVNPGTPLHF.

The chain joins TRBV5-4 to TRBJ2-7; tentatively, D is TRBD1 (5 bases). The CDR3 length is 14 residues. Germline CDR1 and CDR2: SGHNT and YYREEE (reference sequence). The V and J ends lost 6 bases and 0 bases respectively, with 13 bases between them. CDR3 sequence: CASTSQGSSYEQYF. CDR3 nucleotides: TGTGCCAGCACCTCTCAGGGAAGCTCCTACGAGCAGTACTTC.

The V and J genes are TRBV27 and TRBJ2-4; D remains unclear. Germline CDR1 MNHEY, CDR2 SMNVEV (reference sequence). The CDR3 sequence is 13 residues long. V was trimmed by 6 bases and J by 9 bases, leaving 15 bases between them. The CDR3 DNA follows: TGTGCCAGCAGCAACGACCCGTCGGGCATTCAGTACTTC. Its protein is CASSNDPSGIQYF.

This clone showed up just a few times. This chain links TRBV6-1 with TRBJ1-2; 8 bases are shared with TRBD1. CDR3 length equals 16 residues. Unmatched junction bases numbered 10, after V lost 3 bases and J lost 4 bases. CDR1 and CDR2 (germline): MNHNS, SASEGT. The CDR3 coding sequence is TGTGCCAGCAGTGACCGGGACAGGCCGCTTTTCTATGGCTACACCTTC. This codes for CASSDRDRPLFYGYTF.

This clone has just one count. This chain connects TRBV9 to TRBJ2-2, with a tentative D call TRBD2 (5 bases). The CDR3 sequence is 13 residues long. Trimming shortened V by 0 bases and J by 10 bases, and 10 bases separated the two germline ends. CDR1 and CDR2 from the germline V gene are SGDLS and YYNGEE. The CDR3 nucleotides are TGTGCCAGCAGCGTAGGAGGGTCTACGGAGCTGTTTTTT. It is translated as CASSVGGSTELFF.

Concerning this clone: This specimen includes other DNA sequences encoding the same CDR3. This chain connects TRBV27 to TRBJ2-7; 7 bases line up with TRBD2. J lost 2 bases, V lost 2 bases, and 3 bases had no gene match. This CDR3 spans 14 amino acids. Germline CDR1 is MNHEY and CDR2 is SMNVEV (reference sequence). The CDR3 coding sequence is TGTGCCAGCAGTTTAGGGGGAGGGGCCTACGAGCAGTACTTC. Translating gives CASSLGGGAYEQYF.

The chain combines TRBV6-6 with TRBJ2-1; 7 nucleotides match TRBD2. Germline lookup yields CDR1 MNHNY and CDR2 SVGAGI (reference sequence). V shed 4 bases and J 5 bases; nucleotides not matched to a gene: 5. This CDR3 is built from 14 residues. The CDR3 sequence: CASSLSGGDNEQFF. The CDR3 DNA follows: TGTGCCAGCAGTTTATCTGGGGGGGACAATGAGCAGTTCTTC.

This rearrangement joins TRBV30 to TRBJ1-2; D is ambiguous. V was trimmed by 0 bases and J by 1 base, leaving 18 bases between them. This CDR3 has 17 amino acids. Germline-derived CDR1 and CDR2 are GTSNPN and SVGIG (reference sequence). Here the CDR3 DNA reads TGTGCCTGGAGTGTAGGGCACTGGCGCGAACATAACTATGGCTACACCTTC. This gives the protein CAWSVGHWREHNYGYTF.

This chain links TRBV11-2 with TRBJ2-7, with TRBD2 matching over 16 bases. The trim removed 5 bases at V and 3 bases at J, leaving 13 bases unmatched. The germline V gene encodes CDR1 SGHAT and CDR2 FQNNGV. The CDR3 spans 19 residues. The CDR3 DNA is TGTGCCAGCAGCCCACCCGGGACTAGCGGGAGGGCCATCCTCTACGAGCAGTACTTC. Protein: CASSPPGTSGRAILYEQYF.

This clone was counted a few times. In DNA, the CDR3 is TGTGCCAGCTACCCTGATCCATATGGCTACACCTTC. Its protein product is CASYPDPYGYTF. The J gene is TRBJ1-2, the V gene TRBV7-9; D is undetermined. This CDR3 comprises 12 residues. V shed 8 bases and J shed 5 bases, with 12 bases lying between them. Germline V lookup: CDR1 SEHNR, CDR2 FQNEAQ (reference sequence).

The chain employs TRBV6-6 and TRBJ2-7; D call uncertain. The CDR3 spans 13 residues. V was clipped by 8 bases and J by 3 bases, with 14 bases between them. In germline, CDR1 is MNHNY, CDR2 SVGAGI (reference sequence). CDR3 residues: CASRPLINYEQYF. CDR3 nucleotide sequence: TGTGCCAGCCGCCCTCTAATCAACTACGAGCAGTACTTC.

The chain uses TRBV7-3 and TRBJ2-3, with 7 bases aligning to TRBD1. There are 15 residues in the CDR3. The ends lost 3 bases at V and 1 base at J; junction bases unmatched: 4. Germline V gene lookup returns CDR1 SGHTA and CDR2 FQGTGA. The CDR3 sequence is CASSLGTARTDTQYF. In nucleotides, the CDR3 is TGTGCCAGCAGCTTGGGGACAGCCCGCACAGATACGCAGTATTTT. The full variable domain, rest sourced from reference TRBV7-3 and TRBJ2-3, is GAGVSQTPSNKVTEKGKYVELRCDPISGHTALYWYRQSLGQGPEFLIYFQGTGAADDSGLPNDRFFAVRPEGSVSTLKIQRTERGDSAVYLCASSLGTARTDTQYFGPGTRLTVL.

The chain employs TRBV7-9 and TRBJ2-1; 12 bases map to TRBD2. Germline CDR1 reads SEHNR; CDR2 reads FQNEAQ (reference sequence). The CDR3 is 17 amino acids. J was trimmed by 5 bases and V by 2 bases; bases with no gene match: 7. CDR3 in DNA: TGTGCCAGCAGCTTAAGCCTAGCGGGGGGGATCGACAATGAGCAGTTCTTC. Translated: CASSLSLAGGIDNEQFF.

The chain employs TRBV7-9 and TRBJ2-3; D not resolved. Germline V lookup: CDR1 SEHNR, CDR2 FQNEAQ (reference sequence). Deletions cut 3 bases from V and 1 base from J, with 14 bases between. The CDR3 runs 16 residues. The CDR3, as DNA: TGTGCCAGCAGCTTGGACGGCGGCTCAGGCACAGATACGCAGTATTTT. It codes for CASSLDGGSGTDTQYF.

The CDR3 is CASTLSGGPQETQYF. DNA of the CDR3: TGTGCCAGCACCCTCTCCGGCGGGCCTCAAGAGACCCAGTACTTC. This chain connects TRBV21-1 to TRBJ2-5; TRBD2 is the table's D call and was not checked against the DNA. TRBV21-1 represents a pseudogene. CDR3 length: 15 amino acids.

The gene calls are TRBV5-1 and TRBJ2-7; TRBD2 matches 7 bases. This CDR3 contains 14 residues. Germline V gene sequence: CDR1 SGHRS, CDR2 YFSETQ. V trimming: 3 bases; J trimming: 2 bases; junction bases outside the gene matches: 5. CDR3 region: CASSWGLFAYEQYF. As DNA, the CDR3 is TGCGCCAGCAGCTGGGGACTATTCGCCTACGAGCAGTACTTC. The full variable domain, completed using reference TRBV5-1 and TRBJ2-7, is KAGVTQTPRYLIKTRGQQVTLSCSPISGHRSVSWYQQTPGQGLQFLFEYFSETQRNKGNFPGRFSGRQFSNSRSEMNVSTLELGDSALYLCASSWGLFAYEQYFGPGTRLTVT.